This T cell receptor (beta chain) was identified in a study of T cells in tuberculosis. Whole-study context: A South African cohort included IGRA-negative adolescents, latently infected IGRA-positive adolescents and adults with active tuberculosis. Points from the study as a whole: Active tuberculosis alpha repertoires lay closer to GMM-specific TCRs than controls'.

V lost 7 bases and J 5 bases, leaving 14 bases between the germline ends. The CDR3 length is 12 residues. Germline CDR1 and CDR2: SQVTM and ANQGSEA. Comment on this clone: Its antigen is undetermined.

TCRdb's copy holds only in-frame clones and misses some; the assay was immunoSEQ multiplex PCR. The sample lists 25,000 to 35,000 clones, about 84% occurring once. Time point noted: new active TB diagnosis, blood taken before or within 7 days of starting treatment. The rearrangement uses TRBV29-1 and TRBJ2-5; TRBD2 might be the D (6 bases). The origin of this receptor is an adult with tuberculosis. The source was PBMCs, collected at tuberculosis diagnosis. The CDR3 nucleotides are TGCAGCGCAAAGGCGGGGCGGGAGACCCAGTACTTC. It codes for CSAKAGRETQYF.